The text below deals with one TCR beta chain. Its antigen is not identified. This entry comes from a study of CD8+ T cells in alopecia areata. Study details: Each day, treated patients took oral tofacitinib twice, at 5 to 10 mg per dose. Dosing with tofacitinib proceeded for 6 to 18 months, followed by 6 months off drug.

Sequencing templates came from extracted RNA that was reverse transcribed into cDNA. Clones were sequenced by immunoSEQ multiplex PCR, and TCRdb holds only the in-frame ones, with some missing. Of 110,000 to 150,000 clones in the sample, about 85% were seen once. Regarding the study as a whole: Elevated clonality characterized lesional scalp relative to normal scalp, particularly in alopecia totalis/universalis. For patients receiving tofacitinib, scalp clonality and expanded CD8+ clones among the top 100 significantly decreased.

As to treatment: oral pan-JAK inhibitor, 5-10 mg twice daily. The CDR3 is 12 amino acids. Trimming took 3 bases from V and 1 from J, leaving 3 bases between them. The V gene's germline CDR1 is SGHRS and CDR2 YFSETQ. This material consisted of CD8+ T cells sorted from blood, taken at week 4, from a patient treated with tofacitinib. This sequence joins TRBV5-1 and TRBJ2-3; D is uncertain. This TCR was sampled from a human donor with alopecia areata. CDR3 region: CASSYGTDTQYF. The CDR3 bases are TGCGCCAGCAGCTATGGCACAGATACGCAGTATTTT.